A selection of T cell receptor beta chains follows, all from one sample in a study of vaccination effects on CD4 cells after COVID-19. Their antigen targets remain unknown. Produced via immunoSEQ multiplex PCR; TCRdb's table is partial and in-frame only. In the table there are around 50,000 clones, around three quarters of which are singletons. This sample comprised CD4+ T cells from PBMCs cultured without peptide, obtained after COVID-19 vaccination. The receptors were sampled from a human donor who had a prior SARS-CoV-2 infection. Both conserved end residues are part of each CDR3. Fields, in order: V gene, D gene, clone size, CDR3 length, J gene, CDR3 protein, CDR3 DNA. The D gene is left open where the match is weak. Rows may omit the clone size; those that give it use once, few, many or a size class.

>TRBV27|TRBD1|-|15|TRBJ1-2
CASSSYRGQDYGYTF
TGTGCCAGCAGTTCGTACAGGGGGCAAGACTATGGCTACACCTTC
>TRBV7-9|-|few|11|TRBJ2-1
CASSFYNEQFF
TGTGCCAGCAGCTTCTACAATGAGCAGTTCTTC
>TRBV13|TRBD1|few|18|TRBJ1-4
CASSSSGTGGAPREKLFF
TGTGCCAGCAGTTCCTCCGGGACAGGGGGCGCCCCGAGGGAAAAACTGTTTTTT
>TRBV7-8|-|-|16|TRBJ1-3
CASSATSGSSGNTIYF
TGTGCCAGCAGCGCGACAAGTGGTTCCTCTGGAAACACCATATATTTT
>TRBV5-1|TRBD1|-|14|TRBJ2-5
CASSPRDSQETQYF
TGCGCCAGCAGCCCCCGGGACAGTCAAGAGACCCAGTACTTC
>TRBV5-4|TRBD2|-|14|TRBJ2-5
CASSLDGRGGTQYF
TGTGCCAGCAGCTTGGACGGCCGGGGGGGGACCCAGTACTTC
>TRBV7-9|-|-|14|TRBJ1-2
CASSPGLGAAGYTF
TGTGCCAGCAGCCCAGGGCTGGGGGCGGCTGGCTACACCTTC
>TRBV5-6|-|-|13|TRBJ1-5
CASSSVLNQPQHF
TGTGCCAGCAGCTCGGTCCTAAATCAGCCCCAGCATTTT
>TRBV10-3|-|-|15|TRBJ2-1
CAISFRTLNDNEQFF
TGTGCCATCAGTTTCCGGACTCTAAACGACAATGAGCAGTTCTTC
>TRBV20-1|TRBD2|-|17|TRBJ2-3
CSASGTSGVDGTDTQYF
TGCAGTGCTAGTGGGACTAGCGGGGTGGATGGCACAGATACGCAGTATTTT
>TRBV5-4|-|-|14|TRBJ1-1
CASSLDYRNTEAFF
TGTGCCAGCAGCTTGGATTATCGGAACACTGAAGCTTTCTTT
>TRBV5-1|-|once|14|TRBJ2-2
CASTSGTYTGELFF
TGCGCCAGTACCTCCGGGACATACACCGGGGAGCTGTTTTTT
>TRBV5-1|TRBD2|-|16|TRBJ2-1
CASSLGGRFRDHEQFF
TGCGCCAGCAGCTTGGGCGGGAGGTTCAGGGACCATGAGCAGTTCTTC